This entry lists 5 T cell receptor beta chains sequenced from one sample in a study of cytomegalovirus exposure and HLA in healthy donors. PCR amplification relied on 60 Vbeta primers (plus 13 Jbeta primers). Only in-frame clones appear in the TCRdb table, and some are missing; sequencing was by immunoSEQ multiplex PCR. Of approximately 190,000 clones in the sample, approximately 88% are singletons; the top ten hold roughly 2.6%. Input material: PBMCs. Receptors originate from a woman aged 50 to 60 in good health and CMV-seropositive.

As DNA, the CDR3 is TGTGCCAGCAGTTTATCGGGGGGGGGCTATGGCTACACCTTC. Translating gives CASSLSGGGYGYTF. This chain connects TRBV27 to TRBJ1-2; perhaps TRBD1 as D (5 bases). The CDR3 has 14 residues. The germline gives CDR1 MNHEY, CDR2 SMNVEV (reference sequence). V lost 0 bases, J lost 4 bases, and 9 bases lay in between.

The genes are TRBV7-6 and TRBJ1-1, with D possibly TRBD1 on 5 matching bases. Germline loops: CDR1 SGHVS, CDR2 FNYEAQ. The CDR3 spans 16 residues. Trimming removed 5 bases at V and 2 bases at J, with 18 bases between. CDR3 region: CASSPRGGGANTEAFF. The CDR3 nucleotides are TGTGCCAGCAGCCCCCGGGGCGGGGGAGCAAACACTGAAGCTTTCTTT.

The rearrangement joins TRBV4-1 to TRBJ1-4; 12 nucleotides match TRBD1. J gave up 8 bases and V 2 bases, and 6 bases lay outside the gene matches. Germline loops: CDR1 MGHRA, CDR2 YSYEKL. The CDR3 totals 16 residues. The CDR3 loop reads CASSQLGTGGGEKLFF. The CDR3 DNA reads as TGCGCCAGCAGCCAACTAGGGACAGGGGGCGGGGAAAAACTGTTTTTT.

The rearrangement uses TRBV11-2 and TRBJ2-2; D not resolved. In germline, CDR1 is SGHAT, CDR2 FQNNGV. The ends were cut back, 2 bases at V and 4 bases at J, with 8 bases in the middle. CDR3 size: 14 residues. The CDR3 loop reads CASSLLGSTGELFF. DNA for the CDR3: TGTGCCAGCAGCTTACTGGGCAGCACCGGGGAGCTGTTTTTT. The whole variable domain, filled in from reference TRBV11-2 and TRBJ2-2, reads EAGVAQSPRYKIIEKRQSVAFWCNPISGHATLYWYQQILGQGPKLLIQFQNNGVVDDSQLPKDRFSAERLKGVDSTLKIQPAKLEDSAVYLCASSLLGSTGELFFGEGSRLTVL.

The V call is TRBV7-9, the J call TRBJ1-4, with D maybe TRBD1 (6 bases). This CDR3 has 16 amino acids. V shed 1 base and J shed 4 bases, with 13 bases lying between them. Germline V CDR1 and CDR2: SEHNR, FQNEAQ (reference sequence). CDR3 sequence reads: CASSLGGTLDNEKLFF. The CDR3 nucleotides read TGTGCCAGCAGCTTAGGTGGGACACTTGATAATGAAAAACTGTTTTTT.